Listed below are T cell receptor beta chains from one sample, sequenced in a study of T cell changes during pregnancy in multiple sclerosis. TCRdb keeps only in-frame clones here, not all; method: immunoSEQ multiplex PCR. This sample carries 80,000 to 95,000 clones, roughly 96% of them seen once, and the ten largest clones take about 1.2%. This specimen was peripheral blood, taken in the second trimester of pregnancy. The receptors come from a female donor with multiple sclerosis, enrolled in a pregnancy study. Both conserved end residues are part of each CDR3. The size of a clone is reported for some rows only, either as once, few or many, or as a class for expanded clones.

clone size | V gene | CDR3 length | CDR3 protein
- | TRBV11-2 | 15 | CASSLELAGIYEQYF
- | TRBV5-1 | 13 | CASRQAGADEQFF
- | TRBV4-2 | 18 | CASSQEVGLAANTGELFF
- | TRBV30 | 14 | CAWSPQISGNTIYF
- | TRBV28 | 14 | CASSTRLNTGELFF
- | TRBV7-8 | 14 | CASILTGGRDTQYF
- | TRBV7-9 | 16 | CASRVELAGPYNEQFF
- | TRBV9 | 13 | CASSVGQSGTQYF
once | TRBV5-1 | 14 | CASGVGLDPNEQFF
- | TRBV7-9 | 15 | CASTIAGGGSYEQYF
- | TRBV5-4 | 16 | CASSILAGGLVYEQYF
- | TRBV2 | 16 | CASMGGANPNTGELFF
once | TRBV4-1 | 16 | CASSQEEQGDTDTQYF
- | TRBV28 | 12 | CASGGQSNTIYF
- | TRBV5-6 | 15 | CASSSDRVVWTEAFF
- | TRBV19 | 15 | CASSTGTTPTGELFF
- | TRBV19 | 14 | CASRLAGDTGELFF
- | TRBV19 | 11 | CASSMLGQMIF
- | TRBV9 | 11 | CASSERGEQFF
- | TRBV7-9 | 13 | CASSWDTPEKLFF
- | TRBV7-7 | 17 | CASSGQGFLLSYNEQFF
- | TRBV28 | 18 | CASSLLSGQGTGDTEAFF
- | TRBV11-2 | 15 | CASSPGGRDYNEQFF
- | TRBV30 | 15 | CAWSPGTGWITEAFF
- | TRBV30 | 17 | CAWRVPGQGAMSTEAFF
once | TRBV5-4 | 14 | CASSLVGQNTEAFF
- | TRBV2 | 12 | CASSDSPNREFF
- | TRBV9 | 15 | CASSKPERANYGYTF
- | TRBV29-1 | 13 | CSVEDSVKGAGTF
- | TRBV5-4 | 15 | CASSLPGGLPYEQYF
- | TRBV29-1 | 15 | CSARGLQGVRSEAFF
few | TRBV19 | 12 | CASSTTSSGLFF
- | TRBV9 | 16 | CASSLSRDKPGETQYF
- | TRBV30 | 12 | CAWNPGHLEAFF
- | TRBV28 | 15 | CASRRTGTSAGGQYF
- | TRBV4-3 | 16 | CASSQDGRGGNEKLFF
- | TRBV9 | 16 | CASSPGLAGVTGELFF
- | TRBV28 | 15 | CASRLLAGGGNEQFF
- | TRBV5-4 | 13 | CASSLDRAGEQYF
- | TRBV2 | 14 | CATTPSGLYNEQFF
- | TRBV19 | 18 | CASSMGRVGNVWNYGYTF
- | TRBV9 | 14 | CASSPRQGAGELFF
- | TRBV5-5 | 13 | CASRSGSGNTIYF
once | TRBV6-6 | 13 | CASGTDSNQPQHF
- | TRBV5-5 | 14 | CASSLEGGGNEQFF
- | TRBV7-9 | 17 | CASSARTGGVGNTEAFF
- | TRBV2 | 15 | CASSSGLAGGDTQYF
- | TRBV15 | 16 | CATSRGTGGQADTQYF
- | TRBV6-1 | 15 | CASSEGTSGIYEQYF